Shown below are 10 T cell receptor beta chains from a single sample sequenced in a study of OX40 agonist ivuxolimab in advanced cancers. Clones were sequenced by immunoSEQ multiplex PCR, and TCRdb holds only the in-frame ones, with some missing. The sample shows fewer than 50,000 clones, around nine tenths of them seen only once. Sample: CD4+ or CD8+ T cells sorted from blood, taken in a trial of the OX40 agonist ivuxolimab. Receptor source: an adult with an advanced solid tumor such as melanoma, head and neck, liver or kidney cancer.

V is TRBV4-3 and J is TRBJ1-1, with unresolved D. Trimming removed 1 base from V and 3 bases from J, with 15 bases in between. CDR1 is LGHNA, CDR2 YSLEER, per germline. The CDR3 is 16 residues long. DNA for the CDR3: TGCGCCAGCAGCCAAGTAGGAGGAGGAGCTGACACTGAAGCTTTCTTT. Its protein product is CASSQVGGGADTEAFF.

The V gene is TRBV6-5, the J gene TRBJ2-7; D might be TRBD1 (5 bases). CDR1 MNHEY and CDR2 SVGAGI come from the germline V gene. The CDR3 spans 14 residues. V lost 2 bases and J lost 5, with 13 bases in between. For the CDR3, the DNA is TGTGCCAGCAGTTACGGGGCAGGGAACGACGAGCAGTACTTC. It yields the protein CASSYGAGNDEQYF.

A word on this clone: The same CDR3 can be traced to other DNA sequences in this sample. The chain joins TRBV4-3 to TRBJ2-1; 9 bases agree with TRBD2. V lost 1 base, J lost 2 bases, and 3 bases stayed unmatched. Germline values: CDR1 LGHNA, CDR2 YSLEER. The CDR3 spans 16 residues. DNA of the CDR3: TGCGCCAGCAGCCAAGGGGGCGGGGGGGCCTACAATGAGCAGTTCTTC. Protein product: CASSQGGGGAYNEQFF.

This sequence joins TRBV19 and TRBJ2-1; D gene unclear. Germline CDR1 and CDR2: LNHDA and SQIVND (reference sequence). There are 13 residues in the CDR3. V shed 3 bases and J shed 8 bases, with 11 bases lying between them. The DNA for the CDR3 is TGTGCCAGTAGTATTGTAGTTATGGATGAGCAGTTCTTC. Amino acid sequence: CASSIVVMDEQFF. The whole variable domain, filled in from reference TRBV19 and TRBJ2-1, reads DGGITQSPKYLFRKEGQNVTLSCEQNLNHDAMYWYRQDPGQGLRLIYYSQIVNDFQKGDIAEGYSVSREKKESFPLTVTSAQKNPTAFYLCASSIVVMDEQFFGPGTRLTVL.

The chain has TRBV6-5 and TRBJ2-3; 10 bases align to TRBD2. V trimming: 4 bases; J trimming: 6 bases; junction bases outside the gene matches: 10. Germline CDR1 MNHEY, CDR2 SVGAGI. This CDR3 region has 16 residues. CDR3 sequence (DNA): TGTGCCAGCAGTTGGACAGCGGGAGGGCCGGGGGATACGCAGTATTTT. As protein: CASSWTAGGPGDTQYF.

In nucleotides, the CDR3 is TGTGCCTCTCAGGGGGCGGGGAGGACAGAGACCCAGTACTTC. Encoded protein: CASQGAGRTETQYF. The V and J genes are TRBV10-3 and TRBJ2-5; 8 bases fit TRBD1. V shed 11 bases, J shed 4 bases, and the junction held 12 bases outside the gene matches. Germline V lookup: CDR1 ENHRY, CDR2 SYGVKD. CDR3 size: 14 residues.

This chain connects TRBV4-2 to TRBJ2-7; no definite D call. The V gene lost 4 bases and the J gene lost 6 bases, with 22 bases spanning the gap. The CDR3 length is 16 residues. Germline lookup yields CDR1 LGHNA and CDR2 YNFKEQ. In nucleotides, the CDR3 is TGTGCCAGCAGCCGGAACGAAGACCAGCCCCCTGCCGAGCAGTACTTC. Encoded protein: CASSRNEDQPPAEQYF.

This chain connects TRBV12-5 to TRBJ1-2, with unresolved D. With 1 base removed from V and 2 bases from J, the gap between germline ends came to 11 bases. The CDR3 spans 15 residues. Germline V lookup: CDR1 LGHNT, CDR2 FRNRAP. This CDR3 reads CASGLDVYLNYGYTF. The CDR3 region has the DNA TGTGCTAGTGGTTTGGATGTATATCTCAACTATGGCTACACCTTC.

The sample holds one count of this clone. CDR3 DNA sequence: TGTGCCAGCAGCTTAGTTGGCAGTTCCTACGAGCAGTACTTC. Protein sequence: CASSLVGSSYEQYF. The rearrangement links TRBV7-8 to TRBJ2-7; the D is unclear. V was clipped by 1 base and J by 1 base, with 8 bases between them. Germline V gene sequence: CDR1 SGHVS, CDR2 FQNEAQ. This CDR3 comprises 14 residues.

This clone was seen only a few times. The rearrangement links TRBV15 to TRBJ1-1; D not certain. The CDR3 covers 13 residues. Per the germline V gene, CDR1 is LNHNV and CDR2 is YYDKDF (reference sequence). The ends were cut back, 5 bases at V and 2 bases at J, with 9 bases in the middle. CDR3 DNA sequence: TGTGCCACCAGCGAATCCGGTAACACTGAAGCTTTCTTT. It yields the protein CATSESGNTEAFF. Together with reference TRBV15 and TRBJ1-1, the CDR3 gives the full variable domain: DAMVIQNPRYQVTQFGKPVTLSCSQTLNHNVMYWYQQKSSQAPKLLFHYYDKDFNNEADTPDNFQSRRPNTSFCFLDIRSPGLGDTAMYLCATSESGNTEAFFGQGTRLTVV.